The 21 T cell receptor beta chains given below trace back to one sample, sequenced in a study of shared T cell receptors in the human thymus (dated by TCRdb to about 2021). The library was built by means of the immunoSEQ multiplex PCR assay. As stored in TCRdb, this immuneACCESS dataset retains in-frame rearrangements with V and J assigned. A fraction of the clones does not appear; measured against another copy, unresolved V genes explain less than half of the discrepancy, and the remainder lacks a known reason. The sample table holds hundreds of thousands of clones, of which over 75% were seen once. The ten largest clones represent approximately 0.01% of the sample. These data are also associated with another study on human thymus T cells.

The sequenced sample was thymocytes. All receptors come from a boy under two years old with a congenital heart defect. Donor details come from another sample of the same person, matched by shared clones.

The chain couples TRBV2 to TRBJ2-3, with TRBD1 matching 8 bases. The CDR3 is made up of 18 amino acids. Unmatched junction bases numbered 15, after V lost 3 bases and J lost 4 bases. Germline values: CDR1 SNHLY, CDR2 FYNNEI. The CDR3: CASSDAPLWTGRADTQYF. CDR3 nucleotides: TGTGCCAGCAGTGATGCCCCGCTTTGGACAGGGCGGGCAGATACGCAGTATTTT.

V gene TRBV19 combines with J gene TRBJ2-5; D perhaps matches TRBD2 (6 bases). This CDR3 is built from 13 residues. Between the trimmed V and J ends, which lost 8 bases and 5 bases, there was a span of 15 bases. Germline assignment: CDR1 LNHDA and CDR2 SQIVND (reference sequence). The CDR3 coding sequence is TGTGCCAGTGGACGGGGGTCCGTGGAGACCCAGTACTTC. Encoded protein: CASGRGSVETQYF.

This chain links TRBV11-3 with TRBJ2-7, with no clear D. V lost 5 bases to trimming and J lost 0 bases, with 11 bases between them. Germline CDR1 reads SGHNT; CDR2 reads YENEEA. The CDR3 is made up of 14 amino acids. CDR3 region: CASSPRDNSYEQYF. The CDR3 coding sequence is TGTGCCAGCAGCCCCCGAGACAACTCCTACGAGCAGTACTTC.

The chain joins TRBV29-1 to TRBJ2-1; D ambiguous. Deletions cut 7 bases from V and 9 bases from J, with 13 bases between. The CDR3 covers 11 residues. CDR1 SQVTM and CDR2 ANQGSEA come from the germline V gene. The CDR3 coding sequence is TGCAGCGGATTATTCTCCAGTGAGCAGTTCTTC. Translation gives CSGLFSSEQFF.

The chain links TRBV4-3 to TRBJ1-2, with TRBD1 as a possible D gene (6 bases). V gave up 4 bases and J gave up 4 bases, with 22 bases separating them. The germline V gene encodes CDR1 LGHNA and CDR2 YSLEER. There are 17 residues in the CDR3. CDR3: CASSPDGGGRESYGYTF. In DNA, the CDR3 is TGCGCCAGCAGCCCGGATGGGGGCGGCAGGGAGAGCTATGGCTACACCTTC.

This clone was seen a handful of times. The chain has TRBV5-1 and TRBJ1-2; 8 bases align to TRBD1. This CDR3 comprises 14 residues. In germline, CDR1 is SGHRS, CDR2 YFSETQ. V dropped 4 bases and J dropped 6; count of bases not matched to a gene: 8. CDR3 coding DNA: TGCGCCAGCAGCACAAAGGACAGGGTAGATGGCTACACCTTC. Translation: CASSTKDRVDGYTF.

The chain combines TRBV2 with TRBJ2-4, with a possible D match to TRBD2 (6 bases). With 4 bases removed from V and 8 bases from J, the gap between germline ends came to 9 bases. Looked up from germline, CDR1 is SNHLY and CDR2 is FYNNEI. The CDR3 totals 12 residues. This CDR3 is CASSVCGDIQYF. DNA for the CDR3: TGTGCCAGCAGTGTGTGCGGGGACATTCAGTACTTC. Full variable domain (missing parts from reference TRBV2 and TRBJ2-4): EPEVTQTPSHQVTQMGQEVILRCVPISNHLYFYWYRQILGQKVEFLVSFYNNEISEKSEIFDDQFSVERPDGSNFTLKIRSTKLEDSAMYFCASSVCGDIQYFGAGTRLSVL.

The rearrangement links TRBV5-5 to TRBJ2-7; D perhaps matches TRBD2 (6 bases). The germline V and J ends were trimmed by 4 bases and 6 bases, with 14 bases remaining between them. The CDR3 is 13 amino acids. CDR1 and CDR2 (germline): SGHKS, YYEKEE (reference sequence). The CDR3 here is CASSLPSVSEQYF. CDR3 coding DNA: TGTGCCAGCAGCCTCCCTAGCGTGAGCGAGCAGTACTTC. Full variable domain (remainder filled in from reference TRBV5-5 and TRBJ2-7): DAGVTQSPTHLIKTRGQQVTLRCSPISGHKSVSWYQQVLGQGPQFIFQYYEKEERGRGNFPDRFSARQFPNYSSELNVNALLLGDSALYLCASSLPSVSEQYFGPGTRLTVT.

The chain is built from TRBV7-6 and TRBJ1-1; D is possibly TRBD1 (5 bases). Germline loops: CDR1 SGHVS, CDR2 FNYEAQ. The CDR3 totals 14 residues. Trimming took 3 bases from V and 5 from J, leaving 13 bases between them. The DNA for the CDR3 is TGTGCCAGCAGCTTGGGGGGGAGTAGGACTGAAGCTTTCTTT. Translation gives CASSLGGSRTEAFF. Looking up the rest from reference TRBV7-6 and TRBJ1-1 gives the full variable domain: GAGVSQSPRYKVTKRGQDVALRCDPISGHVSLYWYRQALGQGPEFLTYFNYEAQQDKSGLPNDRFSAERPEGSISTLTIQRTEQRDSAMYRCASSLGGSRTEAFFGQGTRLTVV.

The chain has TRBV5-1 and TRBJ2-1, with a possible D match to TRBD2 (6 bases). Trimming pared 3 bases from V and 1 base from J, leaving 14 bases between. CDR3 length: 16 amino acids. CDR1 and CDR2 (germline): SGHRS, YFSETQ. This CDR3 is CASSWVAGSSYNEQFF. The CDR3, as DNA: TGCGCCAGCAGCTGGGTGGCGGGATCGTCCTACAATGAGCAGTTCTTC.

The chain is built from TRBV30 and TRBJ2-1, with a tentative D call TRBD2 (6 bases). Germline assignment: CDR1 GTSNPN and CDR2 SVGIG (reference sequence). CDR3 size: 15 residues. Between the trimmed V and J ends, which lost 0 bases and 2 bases, there was a span of 11 bases. This CDR3 is CAWSVGGAPYNEQFF. CDR3 bases: TGTGCCTGGAGTGTGGGAGGCGCCCCCTACAATGAGCAGTTCTTC.

The chain links TRBV4-1 to TRBJ1-5; no definite D call. Germline CDR1 is MGHRA and CDR2 is YSYEKL. V lost 0 bases to trimming and J lost 5 bases, with 8 bases between them. CDR3 length: 14 amino acids. The CDR3 DNA follows: TGCGCCAGCAGCCAAGACGAGGAAGATCAGCCCCAGCATTTT. As protein: CASSQDEEDQPQHF.

V usage is TRBV28 and J usage is TRBJ2-5; no reliable D call. The CDR3 consists of 15 residues. The V end was cut by 2 bases, the J end by 0 bases, with 10 bases between. Germline V gene data show CDR1 as MDHEN and CDR2 as SYDVKM. CDR3 nucleotide sequence: TGTGCCAGCAGTTTAACAACACCGTACCAAGAGACCCAGTACTTC. Amino acid sequence: CASSLTTPYQETQYF.

This clone was found once. This chain uses TRBV5-6 with TRBJ2-3; D perhaps matches TRBD2 (5 bases). The CDR3 covers 14 residues. The V and J ends lost 0 bases and 2 bases respectively, with 7 bases between them. Looked up from germline, CDR1 is SGHDT and CDR2 is YYEEEE. For the CDR3, the DNA is TGTGCCAGCAGCTTGGCAGCGGCCACAGATACGCAGTATTTT. Amino acids: CASSLAAATDTQYF. Drawing the rest from reference TRBV5-6 and TRBJ2-3, the complete variable domain is DAGVTQSPTHLIKTRGQQVTLRCSPKSGHDTVSWYQQALGQGPQFIFQYYEEEERQRGNFPDRFSGHQFPNYSSELNVNALLLGDSALYLCASSLAAATDTQYFGPGTRLTVL.

The CDR3, as DNA: TGTGCCAGCTCACCACGGAACGGGAACGAGCAGTACTTC. It encodes CASSPRNGNEQYF. The chain uses TRBV18 and TRBJ2-7; weak D call: TRBD2 (5 bases). Per germline, CDR1 KGHSH and CDR2 LQKENI. The CDR3 contains 13 residues. V was trimmed by 1 base and J by 5 bases, leaving 9 bases between them.

The chain couples TRBV9 to TRBJ2-3, with 13 bases aligning to TRBD2. After removal of 5 bases from V and 0 bases from J, the junction contained 12 bases not matched to a gene. This CDR3 has 19 amino acids. CDR1 SGDLS and CDR2 YYNGEE come from the germline V gene. The CDR3 region has the DNA TGTGCCAGCAGTCCCGGACTAGCGGGAGATGGGACTAGCACAGATACGCAGTATTTT. Translating gives CASSPGLAGDGTSTDTQYF.

This chain connects TRBV5-1 to TRBJ2-5; D might be TRBD2 (5 bases). This CDR3 comprises 15 residues. Per the germline V gene, CDR1 is SGHRS and CDR2 is YFSETQ. The V gene lost 1 base and the J gene lost 4 bases, with 14 bases spanning the gap. The CDR3 loop is CASSLYWETGETQYF. The CDR3 DNA is TGCGCCAGCAGCTTGTATTGGGAGACGGGAGAGACCCAGTACTTC.

In DNA form, the CDR3 reads TGTGCCAGCAGCCTACCCGGGACAGCCTATGGCTACACCTTC. This codes for CASSLPGTAYGYTF. The V and J genes are TRBV7-2 and TRBJ1-2; 7 bases are shared with TRBD1. Germline assignment: CDR1 SGHTA and CDR2 FQGNSA. The CDR3 consists of 14 residues. After removal of 5 bases from V and 4 bases from J, the junction contained 7 bases not matched to a gene.

The chain links TRBV10-3 to TRBJ2-1; D may be TRBD2 (5 bases). The CDR3 is 16 amino acids. Germline lookup yields CDR1 ENHRY and CDR2 SYGVKD. V was shortened by 6 bases and J by 9 bases, with 24 bases between the two germline ends. Written as DNA, the CDR3 is TGTGCCATCAGCGGAGAGAGGCTAGCTAGTGTGGTTGAGCAGTTCTTC. Protein product: CAISGERLASVVEQFF.

J is TRBJ2-5 and V is TRBV25-1; the D is unclear. V was clipped by 4 bases and J by 5 bases, with 8 bases between them. Germline V CDR1 and CDR2: MGHDK, SYGVNS. CDR3 length equals 12 residues. The CDR3 DNA sequence: TGTGCCAGCAGTGGAGCGTGGGAGACCCAGTACTTC. Amino acids: CASSGAWETQYF. The whole variable domain, filled in from reference TRBV25-1 and TRBJ2-5, reads EADIYQTPRYLVIGTGKKITLECSQTMGHDKMYWYQQDPGMELHLIHYSYGVNSTEKGDLSSESTVSRIRTEHFPLTLESARPSHTSQYLCASSGAWETQYFGPGTRLLVL.

The CDR3 loop reads CASSKERGTPTYSNQPQHF. In nucleotides, the CDR3 is TGTGCCAGCAGCAAAGAGAGGGGGACACCAACCTATAGCAATCAGCCCCAGCATTTT. The chain has TRBV21-1 and TRBJ1-5; no check of the table's D call, TRBD1, against the DNA was made. TRBV21-1 counts as a pseudogene. The CDR3 is made up of 19 amino acids.